Sequencing of this TCR beta chain was carried out in a study of graft-versus-host responses after intestinal transplantation. Study-wide results and caveats: GvH clones detected in recipient marrow included some appearing first in ileum or blood.

For this clone: Its antigen is not identified.

Using immunoSEQ multiplex PCR, the repertoire was profiled, and TCRdb retains in-frame clones only, with some absent. This sample has 85,000 to 130,000 clones, with roughly 90% found just once. This sequence was found in a human donor who received an intestinal transplant. Here the sequenced sample was unstimulated CD4+ T cells sorted from spleen or lymph node cells, taken before intestinal transplant.

CDR3 residues: CASSPDLGYGNTIYF. The CDR3 nucleotides are TGTGCCAGCAGCCCCGACCTGGGGTACGGAAACACCATATATTTT. The chain is built from TRBV5-4 and TRBJ1-3; unclear D gene. V gave up 4 bases and J gave up 4 bases, with 15 bases separating them. Germline lookup yields CDR1 SGHNT and CDR2 YYREEE (reference sequence). CDR3 length: 15 residues.